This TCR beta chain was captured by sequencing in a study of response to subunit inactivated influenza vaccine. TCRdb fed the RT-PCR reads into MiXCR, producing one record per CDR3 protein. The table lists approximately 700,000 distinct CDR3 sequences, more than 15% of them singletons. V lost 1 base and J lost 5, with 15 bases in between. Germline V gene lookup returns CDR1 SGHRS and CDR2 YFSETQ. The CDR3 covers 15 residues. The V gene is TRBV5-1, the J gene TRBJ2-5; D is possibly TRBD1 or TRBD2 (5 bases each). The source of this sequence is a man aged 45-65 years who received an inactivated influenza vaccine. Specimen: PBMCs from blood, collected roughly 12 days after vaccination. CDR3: CASSLSPGPQETQYF. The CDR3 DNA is TGCGCCAGCAGCTTGTCACCGGGACCACAGGAGACCCAGTACTTC.